This T cell receptor (beta chain) was identified in a study of blood T cell repertoires in COVID-19. Germline V gene data show CDR1 as SEHNR and CDR2 as FQNEAQ (reference sequence). The CDR3 has 15 amino acids. Trimming at V came to 1 base and at J to 2 bases, leaving 3 bases not matched to a gene. Only in-frame clones appear in the TCRdb table, and some are missing; sequencing was by immunoSEQ multiplex PCR. The repertoire holds approximately 150,000 clones, approximately 87% seen once, with about two fifths in the top ten. The chain combines TRBV7-9 with TRBJ2-5, with 8 nucleotides matching TRBD1. The source is a middle-aged man who had recovered from COVID-19. Sequencing was done on a sample of peripheral blood. The CDR3 loop is CASSLGTGSQETQYF. For the CDR3, the DNA is TGTGCCAGCAGCTTAGGGACAGGGAGTCAAGAGACCCAGTACTTC.